Here is one T cell receptor (beta chain) with its context. Its cognate antigen is unknown. The V gene's germline CDR1 is MDHEN and CDR2 SYDVKM. The CDR3 is 14 residues long. Trimming pared 5 bases from V and 2 bases from J, leaving 13 bases between. Sequenced by immunoSEQ multiplex PCR; TCRdb stores in-frame clones only, minus some. In the table there are about 190,000 clones, around 87% of which are singletons. The data derive from a study of T cell responses to AZD1222 COVID-19 vaccine. Overall study results and limits: The study reported that nearly half of spike-specific TCRs target unmutated variant regions. Increased Spike-specific TCR breadth and depth were observed after two AZD1222 doses.

Sequencing was performed on peripheral blood, taken on day 0 of MenACWY control vaccination. This clonotype was obtained from an adult in good health. The chain combines TRBV28 with TRBJ2-7; D ambiguous. The CDR3 is CASSTALNTYEQYF. CDR3 DNA: TGTGCCAGCAGTACGGCCCTCAATACCTACGAGCAGTACTTC.